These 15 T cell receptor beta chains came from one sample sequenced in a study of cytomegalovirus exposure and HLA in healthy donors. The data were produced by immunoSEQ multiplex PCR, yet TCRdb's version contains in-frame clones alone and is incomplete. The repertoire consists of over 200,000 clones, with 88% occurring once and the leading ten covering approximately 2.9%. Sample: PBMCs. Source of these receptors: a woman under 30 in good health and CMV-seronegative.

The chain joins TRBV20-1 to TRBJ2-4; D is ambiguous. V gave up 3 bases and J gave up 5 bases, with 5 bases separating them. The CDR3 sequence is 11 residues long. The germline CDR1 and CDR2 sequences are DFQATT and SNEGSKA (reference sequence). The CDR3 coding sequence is TGCAGTGCTAGCAGTGAAAACATTCAGTACTTC. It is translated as CSASSENIQYF.

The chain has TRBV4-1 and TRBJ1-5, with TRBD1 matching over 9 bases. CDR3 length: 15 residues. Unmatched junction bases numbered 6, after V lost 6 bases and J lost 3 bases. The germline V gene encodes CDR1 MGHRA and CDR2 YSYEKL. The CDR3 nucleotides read TGCGCCAGCAGTCTTGACAGGGGGGCCAATCAGCCCCAGCATTTT. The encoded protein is CASSLDRGANQPQHF.

CDR3 nucleotide sequence: TGCGCCAGCAGAGACAGGGGGAACACCGGGGAGCTGTTTTTT. Translation: CASRDRGNTGELFF. The chain joins TRBV4-1 to TRBJ2-2; 8 bases align to TRBD1. This CDR3 is built from 14 residues. CDR1 and CDR2 from the germline V gene are MGHRA and YSYEKL. V shed 6 bases and J 1 base; nucleotides not matched to a gene: 1.

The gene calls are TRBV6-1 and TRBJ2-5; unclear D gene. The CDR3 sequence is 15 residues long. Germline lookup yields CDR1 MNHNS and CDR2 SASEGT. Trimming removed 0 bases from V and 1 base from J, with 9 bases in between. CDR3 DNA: TGTGCCAGCAGTGAAGCTATGGGCAGCCAAGAGACCCAGTACTTC. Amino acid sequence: CASSEAMGSQETQYF.

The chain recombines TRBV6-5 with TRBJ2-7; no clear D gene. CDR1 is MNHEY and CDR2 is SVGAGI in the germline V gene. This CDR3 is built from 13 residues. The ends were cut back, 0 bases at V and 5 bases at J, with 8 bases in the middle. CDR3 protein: CASSYSSSHEQYF. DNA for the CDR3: TGTGCCAGCAGTTACTCGAGTTCTCACGAGCAGTACTTC.

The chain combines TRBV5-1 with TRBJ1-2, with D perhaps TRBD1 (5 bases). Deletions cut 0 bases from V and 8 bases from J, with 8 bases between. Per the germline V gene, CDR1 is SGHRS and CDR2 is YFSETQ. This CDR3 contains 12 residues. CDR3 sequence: CASSLGGWGYTF. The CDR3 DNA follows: TGCGCCAGCAGCTTGGGGGGCTGGGGCTACACCTTC.

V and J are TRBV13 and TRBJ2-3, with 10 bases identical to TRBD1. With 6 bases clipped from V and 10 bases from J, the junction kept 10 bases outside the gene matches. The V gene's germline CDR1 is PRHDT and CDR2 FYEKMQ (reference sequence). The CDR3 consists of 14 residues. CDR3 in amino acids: CASRTGTGDVAQYF. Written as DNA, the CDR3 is TGTGCCAGCAGAACCGGGACAGGGGATGTTGCGCAGTATTTT. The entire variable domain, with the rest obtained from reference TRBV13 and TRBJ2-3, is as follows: AAGVIQSPRHLIKEKRETATLKCYPIPRHDTVYWYQQGPGQDPQFLISFYEKMQSDKGSIPDRFSAQQFSDYHSELNMSSLELGDSALYFCASRTGTGDVAQYFGPGTRLTVL.

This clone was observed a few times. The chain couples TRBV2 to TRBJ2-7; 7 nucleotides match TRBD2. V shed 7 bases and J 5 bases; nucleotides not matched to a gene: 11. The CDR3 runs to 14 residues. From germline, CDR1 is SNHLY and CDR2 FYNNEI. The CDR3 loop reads CASKGLGRRDEQYF. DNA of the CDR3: TGTGCCAGCAAAGGACTAGGCAGACGGGACGAGCAGTACTTC.

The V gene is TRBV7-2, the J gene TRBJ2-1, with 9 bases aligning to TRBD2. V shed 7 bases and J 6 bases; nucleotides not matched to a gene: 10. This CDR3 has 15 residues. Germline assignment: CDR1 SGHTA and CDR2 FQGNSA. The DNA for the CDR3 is TGTGCCAGCACCCTTAGCGGGAGATGGGGCAATGAGCAGTTCTTC. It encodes CASTLSGRWGNEQFF.

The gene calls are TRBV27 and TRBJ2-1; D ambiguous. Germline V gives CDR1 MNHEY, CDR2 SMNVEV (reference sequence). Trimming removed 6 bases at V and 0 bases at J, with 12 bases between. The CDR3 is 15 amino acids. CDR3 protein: CASRQSDSSYNEQFF. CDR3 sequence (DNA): TGTGCCAGCAGACAAAGCGATAGCTCCTACAATGAGCAGTTCTTC.

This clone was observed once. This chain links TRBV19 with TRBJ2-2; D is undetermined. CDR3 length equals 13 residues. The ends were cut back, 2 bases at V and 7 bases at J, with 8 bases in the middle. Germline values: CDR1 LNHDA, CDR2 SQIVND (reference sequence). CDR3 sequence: CASSIPTNGELFF. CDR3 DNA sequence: TGTGCCAGTAGTATACCAACTAACGGGGAGCTGTTTTTT.

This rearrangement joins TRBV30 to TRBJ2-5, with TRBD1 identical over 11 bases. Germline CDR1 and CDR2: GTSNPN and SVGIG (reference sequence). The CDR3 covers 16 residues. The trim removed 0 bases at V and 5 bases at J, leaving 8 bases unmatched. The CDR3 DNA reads TGTGCCTGGAGTGTACCGCCGGGACAGGGGGTGGAGACCCAGTACTTC. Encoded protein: CAWSVPPGQGVETQYF.

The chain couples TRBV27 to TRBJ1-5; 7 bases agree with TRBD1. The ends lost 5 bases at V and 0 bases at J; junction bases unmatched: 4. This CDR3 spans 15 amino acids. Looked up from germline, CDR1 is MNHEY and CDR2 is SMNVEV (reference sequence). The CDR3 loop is CASSPGTVSNQPQHF. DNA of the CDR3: TGTGCCAGCAGTCCCGGGACAGTTAGCAATCAGCCCCAGCATTTT.

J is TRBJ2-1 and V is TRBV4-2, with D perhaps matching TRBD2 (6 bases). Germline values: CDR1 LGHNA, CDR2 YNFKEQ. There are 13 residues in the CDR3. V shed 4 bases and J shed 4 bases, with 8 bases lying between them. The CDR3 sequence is CASSPGLYNEQFF. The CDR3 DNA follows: TGTGCCAGCAGCCCGGGACTTTACAATGAGCAGTTCTTC.

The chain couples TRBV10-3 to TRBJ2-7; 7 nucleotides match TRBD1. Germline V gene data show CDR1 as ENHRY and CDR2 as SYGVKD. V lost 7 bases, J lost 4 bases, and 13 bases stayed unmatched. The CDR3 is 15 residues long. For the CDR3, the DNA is TGTGCCATCAAGTCCCGACAAGAGACAGGGTACGAGCAGTACTTC. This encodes CAIKSRQETGYEQYF.